The entry that follows covers one T cell receptor beta chain sequence. Its antigen is unidentified. The data were obtained in a study of shared clonotypes between healthy human individuals. Study-level information: Three plates each covered CD4 naive and memory; CD8 naive two, CD8 memory one.

Study outcomes and limitations: A reduction in generation probabilities was seen for non-shared clonotypes relative to those shared by all four donors. A generally larger estimated richness was seen in naive subsets than in memory subsets.

The method was immunoSEQ multiplex PCR; TCRdb's version includes in-frame clones alone and lacks a portion of them. The data contain around 600,000 clones, around 97% of them seen just once; the ten biggest clones take up approximately 0.057%. The receptor was isolated from a woman aged 25-40 years in good health. Sequenced: naive CD4+ T cells sorted from blood. Subset specified: CD45RA+ positively selected.

In DNA, the CDR3 is TGTGCCAGCAGTCCAGGGACAGCTTACTACGAGCAGTACTTC. Translation gives CASSPGTAYYEQYF. This chain links TRBV27 with TRBJ2-7, with 7 bases aligning to TRBD1. The CDR3 has 14 amino acids. CDR1 is MNHEY, CDR2 SMNVEV, per germline (reference sequence). J gave up 3 bases and V 5 bases, and 7 bases lay outside the gene matches.